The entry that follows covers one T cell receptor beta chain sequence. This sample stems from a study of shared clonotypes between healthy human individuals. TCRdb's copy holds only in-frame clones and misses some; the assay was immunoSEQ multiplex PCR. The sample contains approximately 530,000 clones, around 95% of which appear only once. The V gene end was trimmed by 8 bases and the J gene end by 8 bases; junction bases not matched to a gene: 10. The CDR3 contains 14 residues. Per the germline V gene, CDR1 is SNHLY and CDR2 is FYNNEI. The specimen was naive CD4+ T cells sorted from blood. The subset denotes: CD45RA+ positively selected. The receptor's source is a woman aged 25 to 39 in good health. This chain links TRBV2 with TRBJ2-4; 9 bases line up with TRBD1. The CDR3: CASSRWTGEDIQYF. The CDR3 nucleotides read TGTGCCAGCTCCAGGTGGACAGGGGAGGACATTCAGTACTTC.